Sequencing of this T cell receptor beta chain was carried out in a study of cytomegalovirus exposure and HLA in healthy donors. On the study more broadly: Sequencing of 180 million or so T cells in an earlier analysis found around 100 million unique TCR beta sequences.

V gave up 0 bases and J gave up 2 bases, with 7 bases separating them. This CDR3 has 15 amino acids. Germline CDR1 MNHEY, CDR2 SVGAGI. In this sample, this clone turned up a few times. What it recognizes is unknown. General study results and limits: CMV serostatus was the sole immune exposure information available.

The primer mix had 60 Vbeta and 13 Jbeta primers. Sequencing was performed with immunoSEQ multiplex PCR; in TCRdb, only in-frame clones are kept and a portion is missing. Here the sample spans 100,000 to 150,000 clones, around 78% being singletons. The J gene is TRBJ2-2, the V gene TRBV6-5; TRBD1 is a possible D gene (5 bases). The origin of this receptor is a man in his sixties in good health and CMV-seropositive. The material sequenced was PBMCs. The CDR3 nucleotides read TGTGCCAGCAGTTACTCGACAGCCAACACCGGGGAGCTGTTTTTT. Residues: CASSYSTANTGELFF.